This TCR beta chain was captured by sequencing in a study of T cells after yellow fever vaccination. Researchers made TCR cDNA using 5'RACE template switching, and this step added a universal primer site and UMIs. MiXCR, run by TCRdb on the 5' RACE reads, gives a single entry per CDR3 protein. The sample lists about 550,000 distinct CDR3 sequences, about a fifth occurring once. V lost 1 base and J lost 0; bases outside the gene matches: 11. The CDR3 consists of 20 residues. Germline V CDR1 and CDR2: SGHVS, FNYEAQ. This clonotype has just a few counts. This specimen was PBMCs, taken 15 days after the yellow fever booster vaccination. The clonotype was recovered from a man aged 30 to 39 who received the YFV17D yellow fever vaccine. The chain couples TRBV7-6 to TRBJ2-4, with 11 bases matching TRBD2. The CDR3 protein is CASSLVPTLAGDLAKNIQYF. The CDR3 DNA sequence: TGTGCCAGCAGCTTAGTTCCCACACTAGCGGGAGACTTAGCCAAAAACATTCAGTACTTC. Using reference TRBV7-6 and TRBJ2-4 for the parts outside the CDR3, the full variable domain is GAGVSQSPRYKVTKRGQDVALRCDPISGHVSLYWYRQALGQGPEFLTYFNYEAQQDKSGLPNDRFSAERPEGSISTLTIQRTEQRDSAMYRCASSLVPTLAGDLAKNIQYFGAGTRLSVL.